Sequencing of this T cell receptor (beta chain) was carried out in a study of technical replicates of blood from a few donors. The repertoire was sequenced with immunoSEQ multiplex PCR; TCRdb's copy has only in-frame clones and lacks some. The table lists about 97,000 clones, approximately 95% of them singletons. Germline V gene data show CDR1 as GTSNPN and CDR2 as SVGIG (reference sequence). This CDR3 contains 14 residues. Trimming removed 5 bases at V and 3 bases at J, with 14 bases between. The sequencing sample was made of T cells isolated from PBMCs. This receptor was obtained from a human donor in good health. The chain recombines TRBV30 with TRBJ1-5; D not certain. CDR3 DNA sequence: TGTGCCTGGGCCCGAGGGCTCATCAATCAGCCCCAGCATTTT. It encodes CAWARGLINQPQHF.